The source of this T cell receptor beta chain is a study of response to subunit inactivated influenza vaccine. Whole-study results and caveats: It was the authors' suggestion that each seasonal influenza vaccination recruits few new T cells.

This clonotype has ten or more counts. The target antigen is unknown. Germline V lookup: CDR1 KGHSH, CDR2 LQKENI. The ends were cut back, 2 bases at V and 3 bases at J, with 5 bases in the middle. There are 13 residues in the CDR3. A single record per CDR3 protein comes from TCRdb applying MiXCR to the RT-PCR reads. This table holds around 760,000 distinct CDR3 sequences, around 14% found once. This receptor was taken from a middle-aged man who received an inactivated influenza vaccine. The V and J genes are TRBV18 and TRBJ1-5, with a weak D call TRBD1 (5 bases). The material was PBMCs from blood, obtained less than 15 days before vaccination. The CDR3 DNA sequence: TGTGCCAGCTCACCAGGGGCCAATCAGCCCCAGCATTTT. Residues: CASSPGANQPQHF.